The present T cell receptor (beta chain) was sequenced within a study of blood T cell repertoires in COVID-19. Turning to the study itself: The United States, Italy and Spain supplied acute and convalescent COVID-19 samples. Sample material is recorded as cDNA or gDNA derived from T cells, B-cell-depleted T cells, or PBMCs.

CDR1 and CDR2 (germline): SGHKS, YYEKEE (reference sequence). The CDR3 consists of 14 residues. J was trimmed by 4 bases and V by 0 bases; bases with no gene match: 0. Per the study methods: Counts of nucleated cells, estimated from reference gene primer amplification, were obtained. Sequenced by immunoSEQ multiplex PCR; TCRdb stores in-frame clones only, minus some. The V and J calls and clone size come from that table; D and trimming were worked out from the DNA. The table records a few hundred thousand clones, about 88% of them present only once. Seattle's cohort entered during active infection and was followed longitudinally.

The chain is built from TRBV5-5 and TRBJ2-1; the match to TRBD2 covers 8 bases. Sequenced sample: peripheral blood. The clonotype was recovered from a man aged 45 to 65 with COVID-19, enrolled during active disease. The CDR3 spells CASSLGGGYNEQFF. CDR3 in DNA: TGTGCCAGCAGCTTGGGCGGGGGGTACAATGAGCAGTTCTTC.